This TCR beta chain came from a study of shared clonotypes between healthy human individuals. This clone was counted only a few times. Its specificity is unknown. Germline V lookup: CDR1 MDHEN, CDR2 SYDVKM. The CDR3 extends over 11 amino acids. V lost 5 bases to trimming and J lost 4 bases, with 3 bases between them. Generated by immunoSEQ multiplex PCR, the TCRdb table keeps only in-frame clones and is missing some. The sample has under 1 million clones, around 93% seen once; the top ten hold 24%. CD45RO-negative CD8 cells positively selected for CCR7 made up the naive population, which excluded terminally differentiated effector memory CD45RA+ cells. The donor population consisted of healthy HIV-negative adults with no recent acute infections or vaccinations. Whole-study findings and limits: Across subsets, estimated richness was generally greater for naive than for memory populations.

This chain uses TRBV28 with TRBJ1-5; no clear D. The sample taken for sequencing was naive CD8+ T cells sorted from blood. The sequence came from a man aged 25 to 45 in good health. As DNA, the CDR3 is TGTGCCAGCAGTGTTAATCAGCCCCAGCATTTT. It codes for CASSVNQPQHF.